The rows below give T cell receptor beta chains drawn from one sample of a study of blood T cell repertoires in COVID-19. Sequenced by immunoSEQ multiplex PCR; TCRdb stores in-frame clones only, minus some. The sample holds about 190,000 clones, about 85% seen once. The sequenced sample consisted of peripheral blood. The source of these receptors is a woman aged 25 to 39 with active or convalescent COVID-19. Both conserved end residues are part of each CDR3. Each record gives: D gene, V gene, J gene, clone size, CDR3 protein, CDR3 DNA. A D gene is named only where the DNA matches it firmly. Where a row states a size, it is once, few, many or the class of an expanded clone; other rows omit it.

-	TRBV30	TRBJ1-3	-	CAWRLPGNGNTIYF	TGTGCCTGGAGACTCCCAGGGAATGGAAACACCATATATTTT
-	TRBV2	TRBJ1-2	-	CASSERGGTLANYGYTF	TGTGCCAGCAGTGAACGGGGGGGAACCTTAGCTAACTATGGCTACACCTTC
-	TRBV28	TRBJ1-1	few	CASRDRKNTEAFF	TGTGCCAGCAGGGACAGAAAGAACACTGAAGCTTTCTTT
-	TRBV11-2	TRBJ2-2	-	CASGAVGYTGELFF	TGTGCCAGCGGAGCGGTGGGGTACACCGGGGAGCTGTTTTTT
TRBD2	TRBV3-1/TRBV3-2	TRBJ2-1	-	CASSQQGLGHNEQFF	TGTGCCAGCAGCCAACAAGGACTAGGGCACAATGAGCAGTTCTTC
-	TRBV4-2	TRBJ1-2	-	CASSLPRTEVDGYTF	TGTGCCAGCAGCCTCCCCCGGACAGAGGTGGATGGCTACACCTTC
-	TRBV19	TRBJ1-1	-	CASSPHPDRMNTEAFF	TGTGCCAGTAGTCCCCACCCGGACAGAATGAACACTGAAGCTTTCTTT
-	TRBV11-2	TRBJ1-5	-	CASSWGVSQPQHF	TGTGCCAGCAGCTGGGGGGTATCTCAGCCCCAGCATTTT
-	TRBV19	TRBJ1-4	-	CASSHRVSGEKLFF	TGTGCCAGTAGTCATCGGGTCTCAGGGGAAAAACTGTTTTTT
-	TRBV7-9	TRBJ1-2	-	CASSLAAGQLRGYTF	TGTGCCAGCAGCTTAGCCGCCGGACAGCTTCGTGGCTACACCTTC
TRBD1	TRBV19	TRBJ1-4	-	CASSGPGQGNEKLFF	TGTGCCAGTAGTGGCCCGGGACAGGGAAATGAAAAACTGTTTTTT
TRBD2	TRBV13	TRBJ2-1	-	CASSPGLAYNEQFF	TGTGCCAGCAGCCCCGGACTAGCCTACAATGAGCAGTTCTTC